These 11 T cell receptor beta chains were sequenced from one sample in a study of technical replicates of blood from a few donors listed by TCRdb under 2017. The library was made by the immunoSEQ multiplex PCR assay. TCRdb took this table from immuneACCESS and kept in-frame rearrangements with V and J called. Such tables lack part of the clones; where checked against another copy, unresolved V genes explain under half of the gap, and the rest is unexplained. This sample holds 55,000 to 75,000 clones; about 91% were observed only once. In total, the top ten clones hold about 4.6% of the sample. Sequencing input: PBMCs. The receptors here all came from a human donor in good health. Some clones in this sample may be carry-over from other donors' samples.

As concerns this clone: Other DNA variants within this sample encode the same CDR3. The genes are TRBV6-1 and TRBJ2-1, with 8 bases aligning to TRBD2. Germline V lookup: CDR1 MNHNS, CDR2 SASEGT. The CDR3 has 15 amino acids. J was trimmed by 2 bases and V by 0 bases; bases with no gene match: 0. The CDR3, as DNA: TGTGCCAGCAGTGAAGCGCGGGAGGCCTACAATGAGCAGTTCTTC. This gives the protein CASSEAREAYNEQFF.

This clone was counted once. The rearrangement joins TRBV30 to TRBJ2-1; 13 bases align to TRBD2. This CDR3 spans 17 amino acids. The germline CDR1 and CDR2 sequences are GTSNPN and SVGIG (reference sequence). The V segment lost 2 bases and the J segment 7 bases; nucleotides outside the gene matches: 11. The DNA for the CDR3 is TGTGCCTGGAGTAAACGCTCGGGACTAGCGGGAATGAATGAGCAGTTCTTC. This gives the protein CAWSKRSGLAGMNEQFF.

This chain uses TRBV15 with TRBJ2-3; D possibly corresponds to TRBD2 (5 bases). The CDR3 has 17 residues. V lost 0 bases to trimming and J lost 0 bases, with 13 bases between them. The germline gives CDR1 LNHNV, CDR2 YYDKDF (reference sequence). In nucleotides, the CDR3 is TGTGCCACCAGCAGAGAGTCAGGCGGAGGAAGCACAGATACGCAGTATTTT. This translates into CATSRESGGGSTDTQYF.

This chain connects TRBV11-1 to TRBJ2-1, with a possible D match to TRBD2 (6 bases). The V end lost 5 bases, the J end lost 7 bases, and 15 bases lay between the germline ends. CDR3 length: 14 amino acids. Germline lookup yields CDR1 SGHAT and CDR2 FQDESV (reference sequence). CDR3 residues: CASSALSGGNEQFF. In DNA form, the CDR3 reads TGTGCCAGCAGCGCCCTTTCCGGGGGAAATGAGCAGTTCTTC.

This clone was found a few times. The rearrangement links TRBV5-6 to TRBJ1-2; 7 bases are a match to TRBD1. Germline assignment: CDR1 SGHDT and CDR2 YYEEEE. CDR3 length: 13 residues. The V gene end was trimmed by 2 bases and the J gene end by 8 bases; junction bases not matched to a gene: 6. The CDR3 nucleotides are TGTGCCAGCAGCTTTAAGGGGGCGCAGGGCTACACCTTC. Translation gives CASSFKGAQGYTF.

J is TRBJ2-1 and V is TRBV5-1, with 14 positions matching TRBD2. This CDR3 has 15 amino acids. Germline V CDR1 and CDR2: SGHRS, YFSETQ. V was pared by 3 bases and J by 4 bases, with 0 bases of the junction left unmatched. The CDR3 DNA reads TGCGCCAGCAGCTGGACTAGCGGGGGGTACAATGAGCAGTTCTTC. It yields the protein CASSWTSGGYNEQFF.

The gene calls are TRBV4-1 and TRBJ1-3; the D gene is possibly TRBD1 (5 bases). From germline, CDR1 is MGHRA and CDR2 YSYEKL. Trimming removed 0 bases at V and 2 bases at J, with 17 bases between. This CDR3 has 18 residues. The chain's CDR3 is CASSQDPSTERTGNTIYF. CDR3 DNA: TGCGCCAGCAGCCAAGACCCTTCGACAGAAAGGACTGGAAACACCATATATTTT.

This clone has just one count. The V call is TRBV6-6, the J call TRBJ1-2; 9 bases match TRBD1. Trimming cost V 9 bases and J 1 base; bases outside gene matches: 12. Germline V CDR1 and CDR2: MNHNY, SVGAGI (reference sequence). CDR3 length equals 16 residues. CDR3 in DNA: TGTGCCAGTACCCCAGCTCTGGGACAGGGTAACTATGGCTACACCTTC. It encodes CASTPALGQGNYGYTF.

DNA for the CDR3: TGTGCCAGCAGCCGCAAGGGACAGATGAACACTGAAGCTTTCTTT. Translation: CASSRKGQMNTEAFF. The rearrangement links TRBV27 to TRBJ1-1; 7 bases map to TRBD1. CDR1 MNHEY and CDR2 SMNVEV come from the germline V gene (reference sequence). The length of the CDR3 is 15 residues. J gave up 0 bases and V 6 bases, and 7 bases lay outside the gene matches.

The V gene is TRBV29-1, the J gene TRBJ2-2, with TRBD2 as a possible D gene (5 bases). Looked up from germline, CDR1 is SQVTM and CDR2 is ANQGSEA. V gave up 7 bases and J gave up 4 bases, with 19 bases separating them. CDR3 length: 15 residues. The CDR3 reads CSGQSGGGGTGELFF. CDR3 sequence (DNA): TGCAGCGGACAAAGCGGCGGAGGAGGCACCGGGGAGCTGTTTTTT.

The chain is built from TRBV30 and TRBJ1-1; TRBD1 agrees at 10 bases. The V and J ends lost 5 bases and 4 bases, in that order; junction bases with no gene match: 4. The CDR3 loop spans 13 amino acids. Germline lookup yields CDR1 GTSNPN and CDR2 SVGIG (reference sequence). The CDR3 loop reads CAWGTGVTTEAFF. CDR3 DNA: TGTGCCTGGGGGACAGGGGTGACCACTGAAGCTTTCTTT.